This T cell receptor beta chain comes out of a study of shared clonotypes between healthy human individuals. Some clones are missing from TCRdb's copy, which holds only in-frame ones; the method was immunoSEQ multiplex PCR. Here the sample spans 2 million or so clones, 95% being singletons. Germline CDR1 is SNHLY and CDR2 is FYNNEI. This CDR3 contains 15 residues. The V end lost 3 bases, the J end lost 0 bases, and 9 bases lay between the germline ends. Worth noting for this clone: The same CDR3 arises from other DNA sequences in this sample as well.

Source material: naive CD4+ T cells sorted from blood. Subset reported: CD45RA+ positively selected. The TCR was taken from a man younger than 35 in good health. The rearrangement links TRBV2 to TRBJ1-5; D might be TRBD1 (5 bases). In DNA, the CDR3 is TGTGCCAGCAGTGACCGGGGCCTTAGCAATCAGCCCCAGCATTTT. Amino acid sequence: CASSDRGLSNQPQHF.